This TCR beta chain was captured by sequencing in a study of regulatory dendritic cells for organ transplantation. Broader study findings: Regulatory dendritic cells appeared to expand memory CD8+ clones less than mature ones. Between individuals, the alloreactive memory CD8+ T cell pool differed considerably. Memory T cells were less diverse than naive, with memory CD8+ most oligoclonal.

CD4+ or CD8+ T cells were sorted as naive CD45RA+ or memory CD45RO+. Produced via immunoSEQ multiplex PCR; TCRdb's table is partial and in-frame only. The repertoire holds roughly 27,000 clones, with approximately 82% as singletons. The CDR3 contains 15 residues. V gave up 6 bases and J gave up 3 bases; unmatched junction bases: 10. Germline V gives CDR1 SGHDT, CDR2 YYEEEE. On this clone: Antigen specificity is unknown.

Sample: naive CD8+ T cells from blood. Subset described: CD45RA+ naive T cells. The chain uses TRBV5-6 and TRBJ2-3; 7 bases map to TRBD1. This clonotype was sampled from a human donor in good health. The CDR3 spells CASTTWDRKTDTQYF. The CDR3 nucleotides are TGTGCCAGCACCACGTGGGACAGAAAAACAGATACGCAGTATTTT.